This T cell receptor beta chain was retrieved from a study of Ad26.COV2.S vaccination and SARS-CoV-2 variants. Germline CDR1 is MDHEN and CDR2 is SYDVKM. V was shortened by 2 bases and J by 2 bases, with 8 bases between the two germline ends. The CDR3 extends over 14 amino acids. Clones were read by immunoSEQ multiplex PCR, and TCRdb kept only the in-frame ones, dropping some. Among 87,000 or so clones listed, approximately 81% were seen once. The sequence came from a human donor who had recovered from COVID-19. The source was peripheral blood, collected after recovery from COVID-19. V usage is TRBV28 and J usage is TRBJ2-3; the D gene is possibly TRBD1 (5 bases). DNA for the CDR3: TGTGCCAGCAGTTTAAGGGGTTTCACAGATACGCAGTATTTT. This encodes CASSLRGFTDTQYF.